This T cell receptor beta chain was documented in a study of T cells in Graves' hyperthyroidism and ophthalmopathy. Researchers took RNA transcripts and amplified the TCR beta CDR3 regions from them. The HTBI primer set was used in a first-round RT-PCR of the TCR CDR3. Each CDR3 protein gets one entry after TCRdb re-called the multiplex PCR reads with MiXCR. Among about 290,000 distinct CDR3 sequences listed, 15% to 20% were seen once. The V gene end was trimmed by 6 bases and the J gene end by 3 bases; junction bases not matched to a gene: 6. The CDR3 covers 14 residues. From germline, CDR1 is KGHSH and CDR2 LQKENI. This clonotype was detected many times.

The sequence was obtained from a man younger than 40 with Graves' hyperthyroidism. Sequencing input: blood. This chain links TRBV18 with TRBJ2-7; 9 bases agree with TRBD2. Here the CDR3 DNA reads TGTGCCAGCTCGACAGGACTAGCGCACTACGAGCAGTACTTC. As protein: CASSTGLAHYEQYF.